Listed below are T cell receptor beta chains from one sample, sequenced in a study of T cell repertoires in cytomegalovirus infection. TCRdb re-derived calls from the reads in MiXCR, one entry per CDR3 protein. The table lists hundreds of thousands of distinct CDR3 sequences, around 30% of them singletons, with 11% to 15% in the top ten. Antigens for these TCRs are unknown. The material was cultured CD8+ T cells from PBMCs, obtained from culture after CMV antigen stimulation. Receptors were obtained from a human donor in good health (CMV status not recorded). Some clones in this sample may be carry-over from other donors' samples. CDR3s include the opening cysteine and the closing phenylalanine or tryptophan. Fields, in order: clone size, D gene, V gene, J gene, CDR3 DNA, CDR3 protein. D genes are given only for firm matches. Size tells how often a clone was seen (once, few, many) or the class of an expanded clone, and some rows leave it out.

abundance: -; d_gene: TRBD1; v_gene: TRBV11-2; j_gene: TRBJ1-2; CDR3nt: TGTGCCAGCAGCCCGGGACAGGCAGTAACGTATGGCTACACCTTC; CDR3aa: CASSPGQAVTYGYTF
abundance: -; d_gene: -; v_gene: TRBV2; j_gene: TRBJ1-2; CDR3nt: TGTGCCAGCAGTGGACTGGGGGGCTCCTATGGCTACACCTTC; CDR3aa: CASSGLGGSYGYTF
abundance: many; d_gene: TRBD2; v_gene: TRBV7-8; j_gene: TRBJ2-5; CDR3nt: TGTGCCAGCAGCTTAGTCCCGGGGGGTGAAAAAGAGACCCAGTACTTC; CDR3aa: CASSLVPGGEKETQYF
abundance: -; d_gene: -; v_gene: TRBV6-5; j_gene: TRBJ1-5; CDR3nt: TGTGCCAGCAGTACAGGGTCCCTCCGCAATCAGCCCCAGCATTTT; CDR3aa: CASSTGSLRNQPQHF
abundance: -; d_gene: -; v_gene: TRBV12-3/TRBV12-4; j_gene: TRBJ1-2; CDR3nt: TGTGCCAGCAGTTTTCTAAGGGGCGAGTGGGACTATGGCTACACCTTC; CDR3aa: CASSFLRGEWDYGYTF
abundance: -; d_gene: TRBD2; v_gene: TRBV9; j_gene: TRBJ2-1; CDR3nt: TGTGCCAGCAGCGTAGCTGACGGGGGGGCCGTTGAGCAGTTCTTC; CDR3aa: CASSVADGGAVEQFF
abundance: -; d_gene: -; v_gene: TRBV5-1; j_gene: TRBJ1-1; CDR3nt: TGCGCCAGCAGCGGGGGGCAGGGAGGACTTATGACTGAAGCTTTCTTT; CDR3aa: CASSGGQGGLMTEAFF
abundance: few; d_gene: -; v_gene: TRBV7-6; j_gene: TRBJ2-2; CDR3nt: TGTGCCTCCCAGGGGATCGGGGAGCTGTTTTTT; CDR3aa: CASQGIGELFF
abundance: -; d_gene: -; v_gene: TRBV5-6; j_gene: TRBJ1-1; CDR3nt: TGTGCCAGCAGCTATGGCGGTGGGACTCACCGCGAAGCTTTCTTT; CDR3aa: CASSYGGGTHREAFF
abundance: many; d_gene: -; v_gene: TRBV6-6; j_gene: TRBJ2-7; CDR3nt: TGTGCCAGCAGTTACTCTGGCACCACCTACGAGCAGTACTTC; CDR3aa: CASSYSGTTYEQYF
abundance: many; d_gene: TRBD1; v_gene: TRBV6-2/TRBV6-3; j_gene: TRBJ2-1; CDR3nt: TGTGCCAGCGGGGTGGGACAGGGGGCGATCGGCCTGGTTTGGAATGAGCAGTTCTTC; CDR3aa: CASGVGQGAIGLVWNEQFF
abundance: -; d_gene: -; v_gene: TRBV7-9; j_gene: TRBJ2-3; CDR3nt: TGTGCCAGCAGCAATAGCACAGGGATCACAGATACGCAGTATTTT; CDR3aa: CASSNSTGITDTQYF
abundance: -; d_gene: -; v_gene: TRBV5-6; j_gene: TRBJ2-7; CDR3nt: TGTGCCAGCAGCCCTACAGGGAGCCACGAGCAGTACTTC; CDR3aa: CASSPTGSHEQYF
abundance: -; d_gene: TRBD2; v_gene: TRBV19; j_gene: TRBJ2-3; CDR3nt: TGTGCCAGTAGCACTCTAGCGGGGGGAAGCCTCGATACGCAGTATTTT; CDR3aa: CASSTLAGGSLDTQYF
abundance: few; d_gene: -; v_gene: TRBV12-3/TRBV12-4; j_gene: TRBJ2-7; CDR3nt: TGTGCCAGCAGTTTATCCAGGGGGGTCAACGAGCAGTACTTC; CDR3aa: CASSLSRGVNEQYF
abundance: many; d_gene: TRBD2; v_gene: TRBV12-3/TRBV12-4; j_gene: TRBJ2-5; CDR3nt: TGTGCCAGCACCTTGGGCGGGGGAGGTGGGGAGACCCAGTACTTC; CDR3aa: CASTLGGGGGETQYF